The next 26 T cell receptor beta chains were all read from a single sample in a study of blood T cell repertoires in COVID-19. The table came from immunoSEQ multiplex PCR; TCRdb's copy has only in-frame clones and leaves some out. The sample includes approximately 140,000 clones, 86% seen only once; the top ten take less than 2.5%. Sequenced material: PBMCs or T cells enriched from blood (not recorded which). These TCRs come from a woman between 50 and 59 years old who had recovered from COVID-19.

The V gene is TRBV25-1, the J gene TRBJ2-3, with TRBD2 identical over 8 bases. The germline V gene encodes CDR1 MGHDK and CDR2 SYGVNS. The CDR3 totals 16 residues. The junction had 5 bases not matched to a gene; V was cut back by 1 base and J by 2 bases. The CDR3 protein is CASSELVAGYTDTQYF. CDR3 in DNA: TGTGCCAGCAGTGAATTGGTAGCGGGGTACACAGATACGCAGTATTTT.

This clone was counted between two and nine times. The J gene is TRBJ1-2, the V gene TRBV2; unclear D gene. Trimming left V 7 bases short and J 8 bases short, with 17 bases between. The germline gives CDR1 SNHLY, CDR2 FYNNEI. The CDR3 is 13 residues long. CDR3 residues: CASIGPTRLGYTF. The DNA of the CDR3 is TGTGCCAGCATTGGGCCTACAAGATTAGGCTACACCTTC. The whole variable domain, filled in from reference TRBV2 and TRBJ1-2, reads EPEVTQTPSHQVTQMGQEVILRCVPISNHLYFYWYRQILGQKVEFLVSFYNNEISEKSEIFDDQFSVERPDGSNFTLKIRSTKLEDSAMYFCASIGPTRLGYTFGSGTRLTVV.

The CDR3 DNA is TGTGCCTGGAGTCATGACAGCTCTGGAAACACCATATATTTT. This codes for CAWSHDSSGNTIYF. This chain links TRBV30 with TRBJ1-3, with D possibly matching TRBD1 (5 bases). The germline V and J ends were trimmed by 2 bases and 0 bases, with 8 bases remaining between them. Germline V lookup: CDR1 GTSNPN, CDR2 SVGIG (reference sequence). The CDR3 sequence is 14 residues long.

This chain connects TRBV2 to TRBJ2-3; TRBD1 matches at 7 bases. V lost 6 bases, J lost 4 bases, and 10 bases stayed unmatched. Germline CDR1 reads SNHLY; CDR2 reads FYNNEI. This CDR3 has 15 amino acids. Here the CDR3 reads CASRQQGIESDTQYF. The DNA for the CDR3 is TGTGCCAGCAGACAACAGGGGATAGAATCAGATACGCAGTATTTT.

The chain couples TRBV3-1 (or the pseudogene TRBV3-2) to TRBJ2-2; D is possibly TRBD2 (8 bases). The V gene's germline CDR1 is LGHDT and CDR2 YNNKEL (reference sequence). The CDR3 loop spans 20 amino acids. V lost 4 bases and J 6 bases, leaving 30 bases between the germline ends. DNA of the CDR3: TGTGCCAGCAGCCCCCGACAGGGTTTGGGGACTAGTCGTTTCGCCGGGGAGCTGTTTTTT. It encodes CASSPRQGLGTSRFAGELFF.

This rearrangement joins TRBV6-1 to TRBJ2-2, with a weak D call TRBD1 (5 bases). V was cut by 2 bases and J by 4 bases, with 11 bases left in between. Per the germline V gene, CDR1 is MNHNS and CDR2 is SASEGT. The CDR3 is 15 amino acids. Here the CDR3 reads CASSELGRGTGELFF. The DNA of the CDR3 is TGTGCCAGCAGTGAATTGGGTAGGGGCACCGGGGAGCTGTTTTTT.

This chain uses TRBV29-1 with TRBJ1-1, with D possibly being TRBD1 (5 bases). The CDR3 sequence is 12 residues long. The germline V gene has CDR1 SQVTM and CDR2 ANQGSEA. With 5 bases removed from V and 2 bases from J, the gap between germline ends came to 9 bases. CDR3 residues: CSVPDSNTEAFF. As DNA, the CDR3 is TGCAGCGTTCCCGACAGTAACACTGAAGCTTTCTTT.

The V gene is TRBV5-1, the J gene TRBJ1-3; a weak D match, TRBD1 (5 bases). The length of the CDR3 is 13 residues. Germline V lookup: CDR1 SGHRS, CDR2 YFSETQ. Trimming removed 5 bases at V and 0 bases at J, with 6 bases between. The DNA of the CDR3 is TGCGCCAGCAGGGGGGGCTCTGGAAACACCATATATTTT. This gives the protein CASRGGSGNTIYF.

The rearrangement joins TRBV11-3 to TRBJ2-5, with 10 bases lining up with TRBD2. This CDR3 spans 14 amino acids. Trimming cost V 5 bases and J 6 bases; bases outside gene matches: 6. From germline, CDR1 is SGHNT and CDR2 YENEEA. The CDR3 coding sequence is TGTGCCAGCAGCGCCGCTAGCGGGGGACAGACCCAGTACTTC. The encoded protein is CASSAASGGQTQYF.

The genes are TRBV5-6 and TRBJ2-3; 10 bases match TRBD2. Germline V CDR1 and CDR2: SGHDT, YYEEEE. This CDR3 contains 17 residues. Unmatched junction bases numbered 6, after V lost 0 bases and J lost 2 bases. The chain's CDR3 is CASSLARLAGDTDTQYF. CDR3 DNA sequence: TGTGCCAGCAGCTTGGCTCGGCTAGCGGGGGACACAGATACGCAGTATTTT.

The chain combines TRBV4-1 with TRBJ2-5; D remains unclear. V lost 0 bases, J lost 5 bases, and 13 bases lay in between. Germline V CDR1 and CDR2: MGHRA, YSYEKL. The CDR3 spans 15 residues. CDR3 sequence reads: CASSQEARPRETQYF. The CDR3 nucleotides are TGCGCCAGCAGCCAAGAGGCCAGACCCAGGGAGACCCAGTACTTC.

This chain uses TRBV21-1 with TRBJ1-2; TRBD1, the table's D call, lacks a check against the DNA. TRBV21-1 is described as a pseudogene. The CDR3 is made up of 20 amino acids. The CDR3 DNA is TGTGCCAGCAGCTCAGGGGGGGTCGATGGGACAGGCCCCCTCTCTAACGGCTACACCTTC. This encodes CASSSGGVDGTGPLSNGYTF.

The chain couples TRBV6-6 to TRBJ1-5, with D unclear. The CDR3 has 13 residues. V gave up 4 bases and J gave up 9 bases, with 13 bases separating them. CDR1 is MNHNY and CDR2 is SVGAGI in the germline V gene (reference sequence). The CDR3 loop is CASSSEIAWPQHF. The CDR3 DNA follows: TGTGCCAGCAGTTCAGAGATAGCATGGCCCCAGCATTTT.

The gene calls are TRBV2 and TRBJ1-5; TRBD1 agrees at 7 bases. Germline assignment: CDR1 SNHLY and CDR2 FYNNEI. The CDR3 runs to 15 residues. Unmatched junction bases numbered 6, after V lost 7 bases and J lost 0 bases. In DNA, the CDR3 is TGTGCCAGCATCGGAACAGGGGATAGCAATCAGCCCCAGCATTTT. Amino acids: CASIGTGDSNQPQHF.

This sequence joins TRBV10-1 and TRBJ1-1, with 7 bases that match TRBD1. CDR3 length: 14 residues. After removal of 8 bases from V and 1 base from J, the junction contained 7 bases not matched to a gene. The V gene's germline CDR1 is WNHNN and CDR2 SYGVQD (reference sequence). The CDR3 coding sequence is TGCGCCAGCTCGACAGGGACCACGAACACTGAAGCTTTCTTT. It translates to CASSTGTTNTEAFF.

The table lists this clone with a few counts. Other DNA sequences in the sample encode the same CDR3. The J gene is TRBJ2-7, the V gene TRBV7-9; 9 nucleotides align to TRBD1. CDR1 is SEHNR and CDR2 is FQNEAQ in the germline V gene (reference sequence). J lost 4 bases, V lost 5 bases, and 0 bases had no gene match. The CDR3 has 12 amino acids. CDR3 in amino acids: CASSGTGYEQYF. The DNA of the CDR3 is TGTGCCAGCAGCGGGACAGGGTACGAGCAGTACTTC.

The chain is built from TRBV24-1 and TRBJ2-5, with 8 bases matching TRBD1. Unmatched junction bases numbered 7, after V lost 3 bases and J lost 5 bases. Germline V gene data show CDR1 as KGHDR and CDR2 as SFDVKD. The CDR3 has 15 residues. CDR3 sequence (DNA): TGTGCCACCAGTGATGCTAAGACAGGGGCCGAGACCCAGTACTTC. Protein sequence: CATSDAKTGAETQYF.

The gene calls are TRBV30 and TRBJ1-2; D not resolved. The germline V gene encodes CDR1 GTSNPN and CDR2 SVGIG (reference sequence). Trimming cost V 4 bases and J 0 bases, with 9 bases left between them. CDR3 size: 13 residues. As DNA, the CDR3 is TGTGCCTGGACGGTGGGAGCTAACTATGGCTACACCTTC. Amino acids: CAWTVGANYGYTF.

The chain employs TRBV27 and TRBJ1-6; possibly TRBD1 for D (5 bases). V shed 5 bases and J shed 0 bases, with 26 bases lying between them. Looked up from germline, CDR1 is MNHEY and CDR2 is SMNVEV (reference sequence). The CDR3 has 21 residues. The DNA of the CDR3 is TGTGCCAGCAGTCGCTCCCGTGGGACGGGGGATTGGAGCTCCTATAATTCACCCCTCCACTTT. Translated: CASSRSRGTGDWSSYNSPLHF.

The rearrangement joins TRBV7-2 to TRBJ1-5; no reliable D call. Deletions cut 6 bases from V and 3 bases from J, with 12 bases between. Germline values: CDR1 SGHTA, CDR2 FQGNSA. CDR3 length equals 14 residues. The DNA for the CDR3 is TGTGCCAGCAGTCAAGGAGGGCTCAATCAGCCCCAGCATTTT. It yields the protein CASSQGGLNQPQHF.

The gene calls are TRBV5-1 and TRBJ2-2, with TRBD1 matching 7 bases. V trimming: 4 bases; J trimming: 3 bases; junction bases outside the gene matches: 3. CDR1 is SGHRS, CDR2 YFSETQ, per germline. The CDR3 is 14 residues long. CDR3 protein: CASSLQGYTGELFF. Written as DNA, the CDR3 is TGCGCCAGCAGCCTACAGGGGTACACCGGGGAGCTGTTTTTT.

J is TRBJ2-1 and V is TRBV21-1; TRBD1 was called by the table and not checked on the DNA. TRBV21-1 represents a pseudogene. The CDR3 is made up of 17 amino acids. The CDR3 DNA is TGTGCCAGCAGCTCCCAGGCGGACAGGAGTACTGACAATGAGCAGTTCTTC. Translation: CASSSQADRSTDNEQFF.

V is TRBV25-1 and J is TRBJ2-2; a weak D match, TRBD1 (6 bases). Germline V gene lookup returns CDR1 MGHDK and CDR2 SYGVNS. This CDR3 spans 15 amino acids. Trimming left V 4 bases short and J 0 bases short, with 9 bases between. The CDR3, as DNA: TGTGCCAGCAGTGGACAGGCCGCGAACACCGGGGAGCTGTTTTTT. As protein: CASSGQAANTGELFF.

The chain couples TRBV27 to TRBJ2-1; 8 bases are a match to TRBD2. Germline CDR1 reads MNHEY; CDR2 reads SMNVEV (reference sequence). The CDR3 extends over 13 amino acids. The V gene end was trimmed by 3 bases and the J gene end by 6 bases; junction bases not matched to a gene: 1. CDR3 bases: TGTGCCAGCAGTTTTAGCGGGGTCAATGAGCAGTTCTTC. Its protein is CASSFSGVNEQFF.

The chain has TRBV4-1 and TRBJ1-2; 9 nucleotides match TRBD1. This CDR3 region has 16 residues. J was trimmed by 6 bases and V by 2 bases; bases with no gene match: 10. Germline values: CDR1 MGHRA, CDR2 YSYEKL. CDR3 residues: CASSQPQGQGRNGYTF. DNA of the CDR3: TGCGCCAGCAGCCAACCCCAGGGACAGGGTCGGAATGGCTACACCTTC.

J is TRBJ2-5 and V is TRBV27; tentative D call: TRBD2 (6 bases). The germline CDR1 and CDR2 sequences are MNHEY and SMNVEV (reference sequence). The CDR3 totals 15 residues. Trimming took off 3 bases at V and 1 base at J, with 12 bases between the two ends. The CDR3 DNA reads TGTGCCAGCAGTTTCCGGAGGGGCAGCCAAGAGACCCAGTACTTC. It translates to CASSFRRGSQETQYF.